This TCR beta chain was sequenced during a study of T cell responses to AZD1222 COVID-19 vaccine. Data came from immunoSEQ multiplex PCR; TCRdb stores just in-frame clones and leaves some out. The sample contains approximately 150,000 clones, 75% to 95% of which appear only once. General study findings and limits: Receipt of two AZD1222 doses was followed by a rise in Spike-specific TCR breadth and depth. A mostly white British donor set with more females was recruited, and clonal diversity was possibly underestimated. Nearly half of unique spike-specific TCRs reportedly avoided B.1.351 and B.1.1.7 mutated regions.

In germline, CDR1 is MGHRA, CDR2 YSYEKL. The V end was cut by 0 bases, the J end by 4 bases, with 7 bases between. The CDR3 extends over 13 amino acids. Notes on this clone: What it binds is unknown.

J is TRBJ2-7 and V is TRBV4-1, with D possibly being TRBD1 (6 bases). The sequence derives from an adult in good health. The source material was peripheral blood, sampled on day 0 of AZD1222 vaccination. CDR3 DNA: TGCGCCAGCAGCCAAGACAGGGGTTACGAGCAGTACTTC. As protein: CASSQDRGYEQYF.